A single count supports the clone carrying this T cell receptor beta chain. This entry is derived from a study of blood T cells in healthy people across ages. It was with a sample-barcoded 5' primer and a J-beta primer mix that a second PCR of about 7 to 12 cycles was run. Researchers report that each sample yielded at least 3 million CDR3-containing paired-end reads. TCRdb reanalysed the 5' RACE reads using MiXCR and keeps one entry per CDR3 protein. The table shows over a million distinct CDR3 sequences, with approximately 42% occurring only once. Each sample yielded at least 6 million isolated PBMCs. Every sample gave at least 5 micrograms of total RNA when it was extracted. This CDR3 is 15 amino acids long. Germline assignment: CDR1 SGHDT and CDR2 YYEEEE. Trimming shortened V by 5 bases and J by 5 bases, and 18 bases separated the two germline ends.

The sequence came from a woman aged 18-29 years in good health. The sample was blood. The gene calls are TRBV5-6 and TRBJ2-3; D not certain. The CDR3 coding sequence is TGTGCCAGCAGTTTACTTACGGATGTGGTAGATACGCAGTATTTT. Its translation is CASSLLTDVVDTQYF.